This TCR beta chain comes out of a study of cytomegalovirus exposure and HLA in healthy donors. The CDR3 contains 15 residues. CDR1 is MDHEN and CDR2 is SYDVKM in the germline V gene. The ends lost 4 bases at V and 4 bases at J; junction bases unmatched: 9. To note about this clone: Antigen unknown.

13 Jbeta primers and 60 Vbeta primers were used for the PCR. Sequenced by immunoSEQ multiplex PCR; TCRdb stores in-frame clones only, minus some. The table records fewer than 250,000 clones, over 80% of them present only once. Whole-study results and caveats: Among the sequence variants, a highly shared cluster was likely an artifact of sequencing. When a later analysis compared HLA-associated TCR beta chains with equally common others, the HLA-associated chains turned out to be more clonally expanded and to have lower generation probabilities. Later analysis showed most CMV-associated TCR beta chains appearing HLA-restricted.

The clonotype comes from a woman aged 45-60 years in good health and CMV-seropositive. V and J are TRBV28 and TRBJ2-7, with TRBD2 identical over 8 bases. Sequenced input: PBMCs. The CDR3: CASSSRSGALYEQYF. The CDR3 DNA sequence: TGTGCCAGCAGTTCACGTAGCGGGGCGCTTTACGAGCAGTACTTC.